This TCR beta chain was observed in a study of tumor-infiltrating lymphocytes in localized non-small cell lung cancer (dated by TCRdb to about 2021). In terms of the full investigation: The cohort covered several histologies, both smokers and never-smokers, and patients whose samples were collected after neoadjuvant chemotherapy. A total of 55 or so patients were included in the paired tumor versus uninvolved lung comparison of immunoSEQ T-cell fraction. In total, the ICON cohort consisted of more than 120 surgical patients with localized non-small cell lung cancer who had their tumors resected. Each patient contributed resected tumor tissue and uninvolved lung tissue from the same patient, described as non-adjacent to the tumor. Alongside flow cytometry, multiplex immunofluorescence, RNA-seq, exome sequencing and proteomics, TCR sequencing was applied to the same patients as one of several integrated assays. Overall study outcomes, separate from this receptor: TCR-derived T-cell fraction did not differ between the flow cytometry-defined immunotypes IM1 (good prognosis) and IM2 (poor prognosis). Since assay coverage differed from patient to patient depending on how much tissue was available, TCR sequencing was done for only a subset of the cohort. TCRbeta sequencing supported higher T cell infiltration in tumors than in uninvolved lung tissue, consistent with immunofluorescence CD3 counts. Because different pieces of the same tissue were used for different assays, technical variation could not be separated from intratumor heterogeneity.

The V and J ends are trimmed by 7 bases and 7 bases, leaving 19 bases between them. The cysteine opens and the phenylalanine closes a CDR3 of 13 amino acids. Of the read, only the CDR3 DNA is kept; its 39 bases are in frame from base 1. CDR1 SQVTM and CDR2 ANQGSEA are derived from the germline V gene. The immunoSEQ assay used for TCR sequencing gave the T-cell fraction in both tumor and uninvolved lung tissue. The study's processing was this. For survival analysis, patients were divided into high (upper tertile) and low (lower two tertiles) T-cell fraction groups, which were compared by log-rank test. A signed-rank test was used to check for differences in T-cell fraction between paired tumor and uninvolved lung. The clones in this table, taken by TCRdb from immuneACCESS, are in-frame only. Not every clone is retained; where verified, under half of the shortfall comes from an unresolved V gene, and the cause of the rest is unknown. That table furnishes V, J and clone size, whereas the DNA furnished D and trimming. The sample has roughly 3,500 clones on record, nearly 60% of them singletons. The ten largest clones represent about an eighth of the sample.

Worth noting for this clone: The antigen it binds to is not known. Base-call qualities are not available, and no considerably larger clone is one nucleotide away.

The first patient joined ICON in early 2016, and enrollment wrapped up when the last patient was enrolled in September 2018. In a subcohort of around 77 patients, fresh tumor and matched uninvolved tissue were collected for in-depth immune analyses, with TCR sequencing among those analyses. DNA isolated from bulk tissue, without cell sorting, was used for TCR sequencing. The receptor chain draws on TRBV29-1 and TRBJ1-1; the D segment could be TRBD1, given 6 matching bases. The sample was uninvolved lung tissue not adjacent to the tumor. This TCR was sampled from a human donor with non-small cell lung cancer. DNA sequence: TGCAGCGGTACTCTCTTGAGACAGGATGAAGCTTTCTTT. It encodes CSGTLLRQDEAFF. This CDR3, with the reference TRBV29-1 and TRBJ1-1 proteins standing in past its ends, gives the full variable domain SAVISQKPSRDICQRGTSLTIQCQVDSQVTMMFWYRQQPGQSLTLIATANQGSEATYESGFVIDKFPISRPNLTFSTLTVSNMSPEDSSIYLCSGTLLRQDEAFFGQGTRLTVV.